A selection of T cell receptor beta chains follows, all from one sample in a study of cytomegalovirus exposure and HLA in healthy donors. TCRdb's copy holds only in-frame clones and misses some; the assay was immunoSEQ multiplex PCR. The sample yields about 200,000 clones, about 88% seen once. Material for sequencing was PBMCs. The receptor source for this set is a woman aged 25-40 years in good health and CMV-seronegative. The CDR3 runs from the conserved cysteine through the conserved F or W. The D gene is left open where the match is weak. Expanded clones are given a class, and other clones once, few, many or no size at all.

cdr3_nt: TGCGCCAGCAGCTTGAAAAGCGGGGGACCGAACACCGGGGAGCTGTTTTTT
cdr3_aa: CASSLKSGGPNTGELFF
d_call: TRBD2
j_call: TRBJ2-2
clone_size: -
v_call: TRBV5-1

cdr3_nt: TGTGCCAGCAGTGCTTTGGGGGCGAAGGACAAAAACATTCAGTACTTC
cdr3_aa: CASSALGAKDKNIQYF
d_call: -
j_call: TRBJ2-4
clone_size: -
v_call: TRBV28

cdr3_nt: TGTGCCAGCAGTAACGACAGGGAGGACACAGATACGCAGTATTTT
cdr3_aa: CASSNDREDTDTQYF
d_call: -
j_call: TRBJ2-3
clone_size: once
v_call: TRBV2

cdr3_nt: TGTGCCAGCAGCTTAGTTCTACAGCACAATGAGCAGTTCTTC
cdr3_aa: CASSLVLQHNEQFF
d_call: -
j_call: TRBJ2-1
clone_size: -
v_call: TRBV7-9

cdr3_nt: TGCGCCAGCAGCTTGGTCCAGGCGACAGATACGCAGTATTTT
cdr3_aa: CASSLVQATDTQYF
d_call: -
j_call: TRBJ2-3
clone_size: once
v_call: TRBV5-1

cdr3_nt: TGCGCCAGCAGGCTAGGACTAGCGGGAGATCCAGATACGCAGTATTTT
cdr3_aa: CASRLGLAGDPDTQYF
d_call: TRBD2
j_call: TRBJ2-3
clone_size: few
v_call: TRBV5-1

cdr3_nt: TGTGCCAGCAGCCCTTTGGGGGGATCACCCTACGAGCAGTACTTC
cdr3_aa: CASSPLGGSPYEQYF
d_call: -
j_call: TRBJ2-7
clone_size: -
v_call: TRBV5-4

cdr3_nt: TGCGCCAGCAGCCCGGCTTCCACCGGGGGGTTCTACGAGCAGTACTTC
cdr3_aa: CASSPASTGGFYEQYF
d_call: TRBD2
j_call: TRBJ2-7
clone_size: -
v_call: TRBV5-1

cdr3_nt: TGTGCCAGCAGCCTACAGGGCCGCTATGGCTACACCTTC
cdr3_aa: CASSLQGRYGYTF
d_call: -
j_call: TRBJ1-2
clone_size: -
v_call: TRBV27

cdr3_nt: TGTGCCAGCAGCCCTCAGGGGGGCACTGAAGCTTTCTTT
cdr3_aa: CASSPQGGTEAFF
d_call: TRBD1
j_call: TRBJ1-1
clone_size: once
v_call: TRBV7-9

cdr3_nt: TGTGCCAGCAGTTTATGGGGGACAGGAGGGAACACCGGGGAGCTGTTTTTT
cdr3_aa: CASSLWGTGGNTGELFF
d_call: TRBD1
j_call: TRBJ2-2
clone_size: -
v_call: TRBV28

cdr3_nt: TGTGCCAGCAGCCTACTAGATTATGAGCAGTTCTTC
cdr3_aa: CASSLLDYEQFF
d_call: -
j_call: TRBJ2-1
clone_size: few
v_call: TRBV11-2

cdr3_nt: TGTGCCAGCAGATTGACCGGGAGAAGCACTGAAGCTTTCTTT
cdr3_aa: CASRLTGRSTEAFF
d_call: -
j_call: TRBJ1-1
clone_size: -
v_call: TRBV7-2

cdr3_nt: TGCGCCAGCAGCTACTGGGCCCCGAACACTGAAGCTTTCTTT
cdr3_aa: CASSYWAPNTEAFF
d_call: -
j_call: TRBJ1-1
clone_size: -
v_call: TRBV5-1

cdr3_nt: TGTGCCAGCAGGCCACAGGGGACCTACGAGCAGTACTTC
cdr3_aa: CASRPQGTYEQYF
d_call: TRBD1
j_call: TRBJ2-7
clone_size: -
v_call: TRBV28

cdr3_nt: TGTGCCAGCAGAGAGTCCTCTAACTATGGCTACACCTTC
cdr3_aa: CASRESSNYGYTF
d_call: -
j_call: TRBJ1-2
clone_size: -
v_call: TRBV27

cdr3_nt: TGTGCCAGCAGCTTGGTGGGCAGCCCAGGAGCTTTCTTT
cdr3_aa: CASSLVGSPGAFF
d_call: -
j_call: TRBJ1-1
clone_size: -
v_call: TRBV5-6

cdr3_nt: TGTGCCAGCAGCCAAATTTCCGGTGGAGAGACCCAGTACTTC
cdr3_aa: CASSQISGGETQYF
d_call: -
j_call: TRBJ2-5
clone_size: -
v_call: TRBV2

cdr3_nt: TGTGCCAGCAGCCAAGCGACACACCACTCCTACAATGAGCAGTTCTTC
cdr3_aa: CASSQATHHSYNEQFF
d_call: -
j_call: TRBJ2-1
clone_size: -
v_call: TRBV4-2

cdr3_nt: TGTGCCACCAGCAGAGATCTTGCGGCTAGCGGCTTTCCTTCCAATGAGCAGTTCTTC
cdr3_aa: CATSRDLAASGFPSNEQFF
d_call: TRBD2
j_call: TRBJ2-1
clone_size: once
v_call: TRBV15

cdr3_nt: TGTGCCTCCTCACAGGGGGCTAGGGAGACCCAGTACTTC
cdr3_aa: CASSQGARETQYF
d_call: TRBD1
j_call: TRBJ2-5
clone_size: -
v_call: TRBV30

cdr3_nt: TGTGCCAGTAGCCTGGACAGGGCCAGCAATCAGCCCCAGCATTTT
cdr3_aa: CASSLDRASNQPQHF
d_call: TRBD1
j_call: TRBJ1-5
clone_size: -
v_call: TRBV19

cdr3_nt: TGTGCCACCAGCAGTGGGCCAACAGGAGCCTACAATGAGCAGTTCTTC
cdr3_aa: CATSSGPTGAYNEQFF
d_call: -
j_call: TRBJ2-1
clone_size: -
v_call: TRBV15

cdr3_nt: TGTGCCAGCAAGCCGGGGACAACAGATACGCAGTATTTT
cdr3_aa: CASKPGTTDTQYF
d_call: -
j_call: TRBJ2-3
clone_size: -
v_call: TRBV5-4